This T cell receptor (beta chain) was captured by sequencing in a study of T cell responses to AZD1222 COVID-19 vaccine. Using immunoSEQ multiplex PCR, the repertoire was profiled, and TCRdb retains in-frame clones only, with some absent. The sample holds 140,000 to 150,000 clones, roughly nine tenths seen once. Germline V gives CDR1 SEHNR, CDR2 FQNEAQ (reference sequence). The CDR3 sequence is 15 residues long. J was trimmed by 4 bases and V by 2 bases; bases with no gene match: 3. The chain is built from TRBV7-9 and TRBJ1-2; TRBD1 aligns across 11 bases. Sequenced material: peripheral blood, taken on day 0 of AZD1222 vaccination. The clonotype comes from an adult in good health. The CDR3 nucleotides are TGTGCCAGCAGCTTAATTGGACAGGGGGCCTATGGCTACACCTTC. Amino acid sequence: CASSLIGQGAYGYTF.